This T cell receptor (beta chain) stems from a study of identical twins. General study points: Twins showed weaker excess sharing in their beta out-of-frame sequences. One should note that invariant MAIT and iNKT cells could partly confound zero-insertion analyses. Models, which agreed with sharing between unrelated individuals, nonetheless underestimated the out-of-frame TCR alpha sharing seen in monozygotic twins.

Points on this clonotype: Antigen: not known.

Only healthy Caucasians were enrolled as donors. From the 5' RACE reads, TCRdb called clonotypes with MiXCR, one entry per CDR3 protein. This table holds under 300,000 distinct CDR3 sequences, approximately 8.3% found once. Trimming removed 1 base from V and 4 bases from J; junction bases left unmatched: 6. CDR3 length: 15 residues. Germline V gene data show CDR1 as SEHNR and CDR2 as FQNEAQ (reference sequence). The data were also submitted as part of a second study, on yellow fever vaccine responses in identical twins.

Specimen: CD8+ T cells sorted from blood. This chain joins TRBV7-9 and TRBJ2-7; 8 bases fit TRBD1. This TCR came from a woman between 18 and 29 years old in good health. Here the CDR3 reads CASSLEGDRLYEQYF. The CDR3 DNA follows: TGTGCCAGCAGCTTAGAAGGGGACAGGCTATACGAGCAGTACTTC. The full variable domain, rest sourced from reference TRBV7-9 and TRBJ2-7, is DTGVSQNPRHKITKRGQNVTFRCDPISEHNRLYWYRQTLGQGPEFLTYFQNEAQLEKSRLLSDRFSAERPKGSFSTLEIQRTEQGDSAMYLCASSLEGDRLYEQYFGPGTRLTVT.